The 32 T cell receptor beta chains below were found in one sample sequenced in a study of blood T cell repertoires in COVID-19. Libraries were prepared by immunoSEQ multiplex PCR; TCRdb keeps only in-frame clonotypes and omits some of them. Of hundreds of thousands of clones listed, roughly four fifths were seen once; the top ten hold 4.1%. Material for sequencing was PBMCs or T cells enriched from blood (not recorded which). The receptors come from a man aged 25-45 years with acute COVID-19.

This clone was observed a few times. The CDR3 is CASSLGAGLVYNEQFF. For the CDR3, the DNA is TGTGCCAGCAGCTTAGGTGCGGGGTTAGTATACAATGAGCAGTTCTTC. This rearrangement joins TRBV7-2 to TRBJ2-1; D may be TRBD2 (6 bases). The V and J ends lost 1 base and 4 bases respectively, with 14 bases between them. From germline, CDR1 is SGHTA and CDR2 FQGNSA. The CDR3 has 16 residues.

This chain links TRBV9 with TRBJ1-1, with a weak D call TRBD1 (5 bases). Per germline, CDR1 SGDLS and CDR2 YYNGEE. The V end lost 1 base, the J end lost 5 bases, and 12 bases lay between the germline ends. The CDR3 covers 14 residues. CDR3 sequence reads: CASSVQGTRTEAFF. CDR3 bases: TGTGCCAGCAGCGTACAGGGAACTCGGACTGAAGCTTTCTTT.

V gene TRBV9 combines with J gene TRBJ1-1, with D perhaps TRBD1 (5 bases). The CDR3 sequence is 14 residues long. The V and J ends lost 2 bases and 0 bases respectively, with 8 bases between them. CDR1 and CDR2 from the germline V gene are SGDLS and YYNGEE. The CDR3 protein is CASSVDILNTEAFF. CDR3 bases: TGTGCCAGCAGCGTGGACATCCTGAACACTGAAGCTTTCTTT.

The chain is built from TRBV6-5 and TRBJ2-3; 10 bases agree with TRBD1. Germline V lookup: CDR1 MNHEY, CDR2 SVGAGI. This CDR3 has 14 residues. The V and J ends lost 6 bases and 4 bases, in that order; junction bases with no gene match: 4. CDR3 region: CASRGTGEADTQYF. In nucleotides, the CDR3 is TGTGCCAGCAGAGGGACAGGGGAGGCAGATACGCAGTATTTT.

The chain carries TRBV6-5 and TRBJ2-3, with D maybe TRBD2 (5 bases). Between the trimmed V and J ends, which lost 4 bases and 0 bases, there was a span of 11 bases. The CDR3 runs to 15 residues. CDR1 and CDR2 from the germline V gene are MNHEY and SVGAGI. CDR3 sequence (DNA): TGTGCCAGCAGTTCCCGGAGCGGAAGCACAGATACGCAGTATTTT. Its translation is CASSSRSGSTDTQYF.

The CDR3 sequence: CASSLSQVYGYTF. For the CDR3, the DNA is TGTGCCAGCAGCTTGTCCCAGGTCTATGGCTACACCTTC. The rearrangement uses TRBV11-2 and TRBJ1-2; D call uncertain. Germline assignment: CDR1 SGHAT and CDR2 FQNNGV. This CDR3 region has 13 residues. Trimming took off 3 bases at V and 4 bases at J, with 9 bases between the two ends.

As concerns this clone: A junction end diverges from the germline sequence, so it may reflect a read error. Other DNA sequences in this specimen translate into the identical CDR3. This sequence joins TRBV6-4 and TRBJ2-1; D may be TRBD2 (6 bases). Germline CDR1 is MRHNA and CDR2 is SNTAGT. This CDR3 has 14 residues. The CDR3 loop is CASSDSTSYNEQFF. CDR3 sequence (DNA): TGTGCCAGCAGTGACTCAACTAGCTACAATGAGCAATTCTTC.

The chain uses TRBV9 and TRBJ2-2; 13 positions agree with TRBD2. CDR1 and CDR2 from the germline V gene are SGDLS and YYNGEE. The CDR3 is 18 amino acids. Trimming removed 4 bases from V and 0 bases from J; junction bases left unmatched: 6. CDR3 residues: CASSLTSGRAANTGELFF. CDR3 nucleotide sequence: TGTGCCAGCAGCCTTACTAGCGGGAGGGCCGCGAACACCGGGGAGCTGTTTTTT.

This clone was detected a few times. The CDR3, as DNA: TGTGCTAGTGGTTTGGTACATGGGGGGAGGACAGATACGCAGTATTTT. It translates to CASGLVHGGRTDTQYF. The chain couples TRBV12-5 to TRBJ2-3, with TRBD2 as a possible D gene (6 bases). Between the trimmed V and J ends, which lost 0 bases and 3 bases, there was a span of 13 bases. The V gene's germline CDR1 is LGHNT and CDR2 FRNRAP. The CDR3 contains 16 residues.

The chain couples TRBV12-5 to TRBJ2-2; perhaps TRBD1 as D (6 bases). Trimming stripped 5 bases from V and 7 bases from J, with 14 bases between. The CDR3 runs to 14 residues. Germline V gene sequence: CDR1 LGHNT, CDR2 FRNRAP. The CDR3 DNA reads TGTGCTAGTGGTCTTGGACAGAATGGCGGGGAGCTGTTTTTT. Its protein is CASGLGQNGGELFF.

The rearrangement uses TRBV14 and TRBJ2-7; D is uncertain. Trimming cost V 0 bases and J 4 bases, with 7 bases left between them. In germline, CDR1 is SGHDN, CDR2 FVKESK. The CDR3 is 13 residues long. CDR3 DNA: TGTGCCAGCAGCCAAGAGACACAATACGAGCAGTACGTC. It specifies CASSQETQYEQYV.

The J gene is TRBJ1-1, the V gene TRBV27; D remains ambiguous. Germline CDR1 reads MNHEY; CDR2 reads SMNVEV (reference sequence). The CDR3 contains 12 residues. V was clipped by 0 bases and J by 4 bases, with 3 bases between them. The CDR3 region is CASSLSGTEAFF. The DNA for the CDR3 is TGTGCCAGCAGTTTATCCGGCACTGAAGCTTTCTTT.

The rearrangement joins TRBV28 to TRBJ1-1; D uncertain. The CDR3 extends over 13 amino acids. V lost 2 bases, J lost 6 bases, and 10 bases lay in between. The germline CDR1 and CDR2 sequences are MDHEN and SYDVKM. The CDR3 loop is CASSLGGLAEAFF. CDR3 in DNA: TGTGCCAGCAGTTTAGGAGGCCTCGCTGAAGCTTTCTTT.

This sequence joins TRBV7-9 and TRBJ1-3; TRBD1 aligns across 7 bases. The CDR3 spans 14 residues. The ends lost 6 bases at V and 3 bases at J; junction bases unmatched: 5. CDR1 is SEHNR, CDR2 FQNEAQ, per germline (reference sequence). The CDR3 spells CASSDRVYGNTIYF. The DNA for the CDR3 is TGTGCCAGCAGTGACAGGGTCTATGGAAACACCATATATTTT.

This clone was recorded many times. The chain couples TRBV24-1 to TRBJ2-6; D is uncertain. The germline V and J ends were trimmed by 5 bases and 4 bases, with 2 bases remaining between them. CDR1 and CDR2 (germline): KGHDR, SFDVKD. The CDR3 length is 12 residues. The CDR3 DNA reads TGTGCCACCAGTGCGGGGGCCAACGTCCTGACTTTC. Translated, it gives CATSAGANVLTF.

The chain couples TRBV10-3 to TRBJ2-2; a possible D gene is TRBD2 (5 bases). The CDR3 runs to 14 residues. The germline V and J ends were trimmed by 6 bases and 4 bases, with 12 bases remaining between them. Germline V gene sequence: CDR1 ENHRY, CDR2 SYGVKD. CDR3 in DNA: TGTGCCATCAGCCCGCTGGCGGGCACCGGGGAGCTGTTTTTT. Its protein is CAISPLAGTGELFF.

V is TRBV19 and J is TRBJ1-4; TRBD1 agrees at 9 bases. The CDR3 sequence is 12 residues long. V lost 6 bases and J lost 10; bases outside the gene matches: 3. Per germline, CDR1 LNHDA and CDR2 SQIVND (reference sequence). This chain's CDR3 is CASSLDRGKLFF. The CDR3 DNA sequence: TGTGCCAGTAGCTTGGACAGGGGAAAACTGTTTTTT.

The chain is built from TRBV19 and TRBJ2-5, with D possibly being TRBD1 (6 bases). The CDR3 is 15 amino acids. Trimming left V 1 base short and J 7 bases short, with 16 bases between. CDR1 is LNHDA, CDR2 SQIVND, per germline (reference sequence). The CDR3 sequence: CASSIGSRGEGTQYF. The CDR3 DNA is TGTGCCAGTAGTATAGGATCCAGGGGCGAGGGGACCCAGTACTTC.

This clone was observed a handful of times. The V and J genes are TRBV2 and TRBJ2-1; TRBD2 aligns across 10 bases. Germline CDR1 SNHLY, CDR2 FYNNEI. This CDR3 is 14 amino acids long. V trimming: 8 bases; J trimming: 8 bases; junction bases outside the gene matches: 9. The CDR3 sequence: CASRSGGAQHEQFF. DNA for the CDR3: TGTGCCAGCCGAAGCGGGGGGGCTCAGCATGAGCAGTTCTTC.

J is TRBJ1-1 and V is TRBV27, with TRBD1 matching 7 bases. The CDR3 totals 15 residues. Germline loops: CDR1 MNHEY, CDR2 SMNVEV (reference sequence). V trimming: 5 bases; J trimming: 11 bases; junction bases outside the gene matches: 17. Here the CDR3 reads CASSRRLGQEVWAFF. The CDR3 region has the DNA TGTGCCAGCAGTCGTCGACTTGGACAGGAAGTTTGGGCTTTCTTT.

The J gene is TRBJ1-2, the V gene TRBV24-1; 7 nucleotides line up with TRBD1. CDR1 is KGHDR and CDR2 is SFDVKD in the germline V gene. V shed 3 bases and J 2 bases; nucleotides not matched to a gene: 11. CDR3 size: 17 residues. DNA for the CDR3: TGTGCCACCAGTGATGATGGGTGGCAGGGGGGAAACTATGGCTACACCTTC. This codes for CATSDDGWQGGNYGYTF.

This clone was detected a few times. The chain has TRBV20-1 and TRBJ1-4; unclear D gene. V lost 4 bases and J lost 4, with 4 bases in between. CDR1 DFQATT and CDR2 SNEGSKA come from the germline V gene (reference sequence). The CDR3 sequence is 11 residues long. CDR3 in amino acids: CSANHNEKLFF. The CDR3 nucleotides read TGCAGTGCTAATCATAATGAAAAACTGTTTTTT.

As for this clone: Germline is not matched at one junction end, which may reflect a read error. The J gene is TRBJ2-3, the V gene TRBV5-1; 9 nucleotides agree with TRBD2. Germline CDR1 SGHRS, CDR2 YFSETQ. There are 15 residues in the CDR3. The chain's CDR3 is CASSFVAGETDTQYF. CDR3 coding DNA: TGTGCCAGCAGCTTCGTAGCGGGAGAAACAGATACGCAGTATTTT.

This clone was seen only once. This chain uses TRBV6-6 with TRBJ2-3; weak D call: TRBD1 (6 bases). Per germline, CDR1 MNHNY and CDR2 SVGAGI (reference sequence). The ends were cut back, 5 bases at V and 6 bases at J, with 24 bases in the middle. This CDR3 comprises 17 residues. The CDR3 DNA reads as TGTGCCAGCAGTCACGACCAGACTGGACAGAAGGGGGATACGCAGTATTTT. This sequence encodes CASSHDQTGQKGDTQYF.

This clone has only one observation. As DNA, the CDR3 is TGTGCCAGCAGCGTAGGAGGAGTAGGTCTATTAAACATTCAGTACTTC. It yields the protein CASSVGGVGLLNIQYF. This rearrangement joins TRBV9 to TRBJ2-4; D remains unclear. Trimming stripped 0 bases from V and 6 bases from J, with 16 bases between. The CDR3 totals 16 residues. The germline gives CDR1 SGDLS, CDR2 YYNGEE.

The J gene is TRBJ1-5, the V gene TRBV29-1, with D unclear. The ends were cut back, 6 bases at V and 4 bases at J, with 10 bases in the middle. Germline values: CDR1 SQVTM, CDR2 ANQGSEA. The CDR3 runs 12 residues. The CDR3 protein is CSVSDLNQPQHF. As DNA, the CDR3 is TGCAGCGTAAGTGACTTAAATCAGCCCCAGCATTTT.

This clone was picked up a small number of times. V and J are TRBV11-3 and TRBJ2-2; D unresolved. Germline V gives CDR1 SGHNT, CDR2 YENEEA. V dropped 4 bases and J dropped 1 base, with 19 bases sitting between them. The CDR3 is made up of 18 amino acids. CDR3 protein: CASSSTLWLQKNTGELFF. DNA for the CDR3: TGTGCCAGCAGCTCCACCCTGTGGCTCCAAAAGAACACCGGGGAGCTGTTTTTT.

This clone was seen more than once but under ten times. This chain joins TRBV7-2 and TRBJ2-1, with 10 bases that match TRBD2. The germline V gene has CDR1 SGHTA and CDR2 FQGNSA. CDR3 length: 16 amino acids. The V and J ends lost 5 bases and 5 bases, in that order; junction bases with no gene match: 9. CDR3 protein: CASSAPGLAWNNEQFF. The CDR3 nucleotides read TGTGCCAGCAGCGCCCCGGGACTAGCGTGGAACAATGAGCAGTTCTTC.

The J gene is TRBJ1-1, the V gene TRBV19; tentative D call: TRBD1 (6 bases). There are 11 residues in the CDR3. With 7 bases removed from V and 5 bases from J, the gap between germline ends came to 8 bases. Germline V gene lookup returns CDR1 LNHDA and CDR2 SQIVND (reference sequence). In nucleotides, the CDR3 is TGTGCCAGTATGAGGGGGACTGAAGCTTTCTTT. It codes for CASMRGTEAFF.

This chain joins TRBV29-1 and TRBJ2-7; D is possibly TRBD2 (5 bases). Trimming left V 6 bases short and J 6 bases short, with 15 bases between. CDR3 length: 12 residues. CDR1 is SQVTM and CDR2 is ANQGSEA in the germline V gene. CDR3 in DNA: TGCAGCGTCTCAAAATCAGGAGGCGAGCAGTACGTC. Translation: CSVSKSGGEQYV.

For the CDR3, the DNA is TGTGCCACCAGCAGGGCAAGAGCGGGATCAGAGACCCAGTACTTC. Protein: CATSRARAGSETQYF. J is TRBJ2-5 and V is TRBV15; 7 bases are a match to TRBD2. From germline, CDR1 is LNHNV and CDR2 YYDKDF (reference sequence). The CDR3 contains 15 residues. V was clipped by 3 bases and J by 4 bases; unmatched bases: 8.

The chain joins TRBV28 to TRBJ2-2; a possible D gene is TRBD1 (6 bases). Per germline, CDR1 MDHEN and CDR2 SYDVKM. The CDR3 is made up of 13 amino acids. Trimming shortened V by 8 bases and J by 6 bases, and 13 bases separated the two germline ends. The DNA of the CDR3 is TGTGCCAGCTGGGGGCAGGGTGCCGGGGAGCTGTTTTTT. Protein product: CASWGQGAGELFF.